One sample yielded the 8 T cell receptor beta chains listed below, sequenced in a study of molecular identifiers for immune sequencing clone quantification. TCRdb used MiXCR to reprocess the PCR reads, holding one entry per CDR3 protein. The table includes over 85,000 distinct CDR3 sequences, 20% to 25% detected once. The sample comprised naive CD8+ T cells from blood, with Jurkat cell RNA spiked in. Subset noted: FACS-sorted CD8+CD4-CCR7+CD45RA+ naive T cells. All receptors come from a human donor in good health. Some libraries in this study had Jurkat cell RNA spiked in.

This sequence joins TRBV19 and TRBJ1-1; 8 bases map to TRBD1. CDR1 and CDR2 (germline): LNHDA, SQIVND (reference sequence). The CDR3 runs to 15 residues. J was trimmed by 4 bases and V by 3 bases; bases with no gene match: 7. CDR3 in amino acids: CASSISRTGSTEAFF. CDR3 in DNA: TGTGCCAGTAGTATCAGTAGGACAGGGAGCACTGAAGCTTTCTTT.

In regard to this clonotype: The junction departs from the called germline gene at one end, perhaps through a read error. The rearrangement links TRBV6-1 to TRBJ1-2; TRBD1 aligns across 7 bases. This CDR3 contains 12 residues. CDR1 and CDR2 (germline): MNHNS, SASEGT. CDR3: CASTGQIYAYTF. The CDR3 DNA reads as TGTGCCAGCACGGGACAGATATATGCCTACACCTTC.

This clonotype showed up many times. This CDR3 is CASSQHARFDNEQFF. As DNA, the CDR3 is TGCGCCAGCAGCCAACATGCGCGGTTTGACAATGAGCAGTTCTTC. The rearrangement uses TRBV4-1 and TRBJ2-1, with D hard to call. The CDR3 consists of 15 residues. Looked up from germline, CDR1 is MGHRA and CDR2 is YSYEKL. V was cut by 2 bases and J by 5 bases, with 13 bases left in between.

This clonotype was seen only a few times. One end of the junction varies from germline; a read error may be responsible. The rearrangement uses TRBV5-1 and TRBJ2-3; 9 bases align to TRBD2. This CDR3 is built from 17 residues. Per germline, CDR1 SGHRS and CDR2 YFSETQ. The CDR3 protein is CASSLDSTSGYTGTQYF. The CDR3 DNA is TGCGCCAGCAGCTTGGATTCGACTAGCGGTTACACAGGTACGCAGTATTTT.

At least ten counts were recorded for this clonotype. The chain recombines TRBV2 with TRBJ2-5; no clear D. The germline gives CDR1 SNHLY, CDR2 FYNNEI. The length of the CDR3 is 16 residues. V was shortened by 0 bases and J by 1 base, with 12 bases between the two germline ends. CDR3 coding DNA: TGTGCCAGCAGTGAAGCGCACTCTCGATTCCAAGAGACCCAGTACTTC. Translating gives CASSEAHSRFQETQYF.

This clonotype has ten or more counts. This chain links TRBV7-9 with TRBJ2-5; D might be TRBD2 (5 bases). Germline V lookup: CDR1 SEHNR, CDR2 FQNEAQ (reference sequence). This CDR3 region has 16 residues. V was pared by 7 bases and J by 2 bases, with 20 bases between. For the CDR3, the DNA is TGTGCCAGCAACCTTCTCCCCCCTAGCCAGCAAGAGACCCAGTACTTC. Its translation is CASNLLPPSQQETQYF.

The chain combines TRBV30 with TRBJ2-7; TRBD1 matches at 10 bases. The CDR3 extends over 13 amino acids. J was trimmed by 3 bases and V by 4 bases; bases with no gene match: 3. CDR1 and CDR2 from the germline V gene are GTSNPN and SVGIG (reference sequence). CDR3 nucleotides: TGTGCCTGGATTGGGACAGGGGACTACGAGCAGTACTTC. Amino acid sequence: CAWIGTGDYEQYF.

This clonotype has at least ten counts. The chain employs TRBV28 and TRBJ2-7; D is uncertain. Trimming stripped 5 bases from V and 5 bases from J, with 13 bases between. The CDR3 is made up of 13 amino acids. The V gene's germline CDR1 is MDHEN and CDR2 SYDVKM. The CDR3 spells CASSLIPGHEQYF. Here the CDR3 DNA reads TGTGCCAGCAGTCTGATCCCGGGTCACGAGCAGTACTTC.